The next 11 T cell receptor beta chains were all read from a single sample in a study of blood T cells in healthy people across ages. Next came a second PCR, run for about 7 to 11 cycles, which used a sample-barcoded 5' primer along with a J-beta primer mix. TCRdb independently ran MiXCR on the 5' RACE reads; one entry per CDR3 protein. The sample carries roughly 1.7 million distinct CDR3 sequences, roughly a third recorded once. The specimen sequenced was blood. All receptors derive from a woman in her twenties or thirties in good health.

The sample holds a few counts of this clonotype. CDR3 sequence reads: CASSQETSITGELFF. CDR3 sequence (DNA): TGTGCCAGCAGCCAAGAGACTAGCATTACCGGGGAGCTGTTTTTT. The chain has TRBV4-2 and TRBJ2-2; TRBD2 aligns across 7 bases. V lost 0 bases, J lost 5 bases, and 3 bases stayed unmatched. Germline values: CDR1 LGHNA, CDR2 YNFKEQ. The CDR3 contains 15 residues.

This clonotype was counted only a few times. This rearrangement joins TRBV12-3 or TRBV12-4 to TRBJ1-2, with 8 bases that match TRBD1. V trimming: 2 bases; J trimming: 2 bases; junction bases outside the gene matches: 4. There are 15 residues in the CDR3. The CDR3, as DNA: TGTGCCAGCAGTTTATACCCAGGGGGCAACTATGGCTACACCTTC. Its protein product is CASSLYPGGNYGYTF.

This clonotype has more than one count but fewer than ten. CDR3 in amino acids: CASSPTPGASEQYF. The DNA of the CDR3 is TGTGCCAGCAGCCCAACCCCCGGGGCCTCCGAGCAGTACTTC. The J gene is TRBJ2-7, the V gene TRBV9; D possibly matches TRBD1 or TRBD2 (5 bases each). CDR3 length equals 14 residues. The V gene's germline CDR1 is SGDLS and CDR2 YYNGEE. V was trimmed by 4 bases and J by 6 bases, leaving 17 bases between them. The variable domain in full, completed from reference TRBV9 and TRBJ2-7, reads DSGVTQTPKHLITATGQRVTLRCSPRSGDLSVYWYQQSLDQGLQFLIQYYNGEERAKGNILERFSAQQFPDLHSELNLSSLELGDSALYFCASSPTPGASEQYFGPGTRLTVT.

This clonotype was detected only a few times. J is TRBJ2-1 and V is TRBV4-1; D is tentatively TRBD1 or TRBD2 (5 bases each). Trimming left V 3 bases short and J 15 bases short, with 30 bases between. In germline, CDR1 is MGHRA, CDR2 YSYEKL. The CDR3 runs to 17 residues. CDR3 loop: CASSQGAWRQNDPKLFF. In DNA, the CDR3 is TGCGCCAGCAGCCAGGGAGCTTGGAGACAGAACGATCCAAAACTGTTCTTC.

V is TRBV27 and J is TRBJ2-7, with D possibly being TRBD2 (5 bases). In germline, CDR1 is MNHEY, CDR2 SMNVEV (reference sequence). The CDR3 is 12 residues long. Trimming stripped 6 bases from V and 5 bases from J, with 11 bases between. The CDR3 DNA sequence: TGTGCCAGCAGCCGCCCGGGGAACGAGCAGTACTTC. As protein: CASSRPGNEQYF.

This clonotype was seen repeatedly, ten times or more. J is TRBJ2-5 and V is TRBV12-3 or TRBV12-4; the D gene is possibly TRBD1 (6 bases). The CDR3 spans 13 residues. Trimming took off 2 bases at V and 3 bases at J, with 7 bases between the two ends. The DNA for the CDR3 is TGTGCCAGCAGTTTAAGACAGGAAGAGACCCAGTACTTC. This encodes CASSLRQEETQYF.

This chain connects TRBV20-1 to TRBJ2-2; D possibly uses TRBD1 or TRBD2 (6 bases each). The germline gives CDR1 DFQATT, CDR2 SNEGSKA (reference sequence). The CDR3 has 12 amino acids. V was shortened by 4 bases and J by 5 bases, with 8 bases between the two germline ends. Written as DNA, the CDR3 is TGCAGTGCTACGGGGGCTACCGGGGAGCTGTTTTTT. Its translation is CSATGATGELFF.

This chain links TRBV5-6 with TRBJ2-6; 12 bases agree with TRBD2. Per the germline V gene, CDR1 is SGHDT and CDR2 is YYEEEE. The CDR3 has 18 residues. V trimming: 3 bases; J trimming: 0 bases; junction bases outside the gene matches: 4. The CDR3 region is CASSSSGGVLSGANVLTF. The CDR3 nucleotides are TGTGCCAGCAGCTCTAGCGGGGGGGTACTCTCTGGGGCCAACGTCCTGACTTTC.

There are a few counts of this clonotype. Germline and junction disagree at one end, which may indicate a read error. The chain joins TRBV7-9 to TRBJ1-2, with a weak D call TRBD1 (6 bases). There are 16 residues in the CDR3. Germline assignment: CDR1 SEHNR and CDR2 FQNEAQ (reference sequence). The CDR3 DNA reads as TGTGCCAGCAGCTTAGGGGGGAAACAGGGTGACTACGGCTACACCTTC. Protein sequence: CASSLGGKQGDYGYTF.

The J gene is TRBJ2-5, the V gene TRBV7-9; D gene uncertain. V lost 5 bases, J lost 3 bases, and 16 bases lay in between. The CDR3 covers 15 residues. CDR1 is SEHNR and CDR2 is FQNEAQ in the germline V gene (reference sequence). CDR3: CASSPRVRNKETQYF. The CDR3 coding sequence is TGTGCCAGCAGCCCCCGGGTTAGGAATAAAGAGACCCAGTACTTC.

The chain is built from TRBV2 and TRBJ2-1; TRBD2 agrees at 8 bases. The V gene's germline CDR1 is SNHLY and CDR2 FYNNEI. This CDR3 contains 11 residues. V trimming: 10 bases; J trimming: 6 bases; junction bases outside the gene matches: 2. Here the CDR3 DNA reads TGTGCCATAGGACTAGCCAATGAGCAGTTCTTC. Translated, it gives CAIGLANEQFF.